Listed below are T cell receptor beta chains from one sample, sequenced in a study of blood T cell repertoires in COVID-19. Clones were sequenced by immunoSEQ multiplex PCR, and TCRdb holds only the in-frame ones, with some missing. The table records 110,000 to 150,000 clones, about 87% of them present only once. Sequenced sample: peripheral blood. The receptors stem from a woman aged 50 to 60 with acute or convalescent COVID-19. CDR3s include the opening cysteine and the closing phenylalanine or tryptophan. D genes are given only for firm matches. Part of the rows lack a size; the others show once, few, many or a class for expanded clones.

abundance	j_gene	d_gene	v_gene	CDR3nt	CDR3aa
.	TRBJ1-5	.	TRBV30	TGTGCCTGGAGTGTACGGGGGAATCAGCCCCAGCATTTT	CAWSVRGNQPQHF
.	TRBJ2-1	.	TRBV3-1/TRBV3-2	TGTGCCAGCAGCCAAGCTCATGAGCAGTTCTTC	CASSQAHEQFF
.	TRBJ2-7	TRBD1	TRBV23-1	TGCGCCAGCAGTCAGCCGCCGGGACAGGACAACTACGAGCAGTACTTC	CASSQPPGQDNYEQYF
.	TRBJ1-2	TRBD1	TRBV19	TGTGCCAGTAGTACACCGGGACAGGGGGCGCGGCATGGCTACACCTTC	CASSTPGQGARHGYTF
.	TRBJ2-1	.	TRBV2	TGTGCCAGCACCACTTACAATGAGCAGTTCTTC	CASTTYNEQFF
.	TRBJ1-1	.	TRBV11-2	TGTGCCAGCAGCTTAGAACGGGGGACTGAAGCTTTCTTT	CASSLERGTEAFF
.	TRBJ2-2	TRBD2	TRBV2	TGTGCCAGCAGTCCCCAGGGAGGGGTTACCGGGGAGCTGTTTTTT	CASSPQGGVTGELFF
.	TRBJ1-2	.	TRBV7-2	TGTGCCAGCAGCTCGGCCAGGAACTATGGCTACACCTTC	CASSSARNYGYTF
.	TRBJ2-7	.	TRBV9	TGTGCCAGCAGCGTCCTATCGGGGGAATCCTACGAGCAGTACTTC	CASSVLSGESYEQYF
once	TRBJ1-1	.	TRBV7-9	TGTGCCAGCAAAATTGACACAACTCGGAACACTGAAGCTTTCTTT	CASKIDTTRNTEAFF
.	TRBJ2-1	.	TRBV3-1/TRBV3-2	TGTGCCAGCAGCCAAGGGGTGCTAGGTTCCTACAATGAGCAGTTCTTC	CASSQGVLGSYNEQFF
.	TRBJ1-2	.	TRBV7-9	TGTGCCAGCAGCTTAGGGGACACCGACTATGGCTACACCTTC	CASSLGDTDYGYTF
.	TRBJ1-1	.	TRBV27	TGTGCCAGCCAGTGGGGAGCCCCAATCGGAGGCACTGAAGCTTTCTTT	CASQWGAPIGGTEAFF
.	TRBJ1-1	.	TRBV18	TGTGCCAGCTCACCGCCCGGAGGTATGGGATCCACTGAAGCTTTCTTT	CASSPPGGMGSTEAFF
.	TRBJ1-2	TRBD1	TRBV20-1	TGCAGTGCTAGTAACGGACAGGGGGGCTACACCTTC	CSASNGQGGYTF